This TCR beta chain was observed in a study of beta chain features in type 1 diabetes. Study results and limitations: Patients with Type 1 diabetes showed moderately but significantly shorter TCRB CDR3s in all four CD4+ subsets.

Reverse transcribing all isolated RNA meant expressed TCRB transcripts were sequenced. The table came from immunoSEQ multiplex PCR; TCRdb's copy has only in-frame clones and leaves some out. The sample lists some 60,000 clones, approximately 59% occurring once. To note about this clone: Its antigen is still unknown.

Germline-derived CDR1 and CDR2 are MRHNA and SNTAGT. The CDR3 length is 15 residues. Trimming left V 5 bases short and J 4 bases short, with 15 bases between. This TCR was sampled from a woman between 18 and 29 years old in good health. The rearrangement links TRBV6-4 to TRBJ2-1; tentatively, D is TRBD1 (6 bases). Material: Tregs from blood. The chain's CDR3 is CASSTQPGVYNEQFF. CDR3 bases: TGTGCCAGCAGTACGCAGCCAGGGGTATACAATGAGCAGTTCTTC.